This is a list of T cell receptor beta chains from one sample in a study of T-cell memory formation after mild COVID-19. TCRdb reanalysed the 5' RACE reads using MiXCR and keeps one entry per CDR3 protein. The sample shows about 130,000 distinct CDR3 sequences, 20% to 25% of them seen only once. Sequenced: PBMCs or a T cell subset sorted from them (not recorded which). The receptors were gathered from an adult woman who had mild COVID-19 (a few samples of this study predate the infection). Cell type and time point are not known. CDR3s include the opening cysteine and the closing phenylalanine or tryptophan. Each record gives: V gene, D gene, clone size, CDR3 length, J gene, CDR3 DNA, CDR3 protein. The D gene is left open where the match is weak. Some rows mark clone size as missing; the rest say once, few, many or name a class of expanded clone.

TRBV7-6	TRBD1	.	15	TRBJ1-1	TGTGCCAGCAGCTTAGGGTACAGGGGGAACACTGAAGCTTTCTTT	CASSLGYRGNTEAFF
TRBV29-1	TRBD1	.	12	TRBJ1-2	TGCAGCGCGACAGGGGCTTGGAGTGGCTACACCTTC	CSATGAWSGYTF
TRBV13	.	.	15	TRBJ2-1	TGTGCCAGCAGCGAAAAGACCCGGGGGGCGGATGAGCAGTTCTTC	CASSEKTRGADEQFF
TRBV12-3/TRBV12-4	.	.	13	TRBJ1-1	TGTGCCAGCAGCAGGGGCCTGGGCACTGAAGCTTTCTTT	CASSRGLGTEAFF
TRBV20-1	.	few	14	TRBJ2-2	TGCAGTGCTGTCCAAGGAGCCAACACCGGGGAGCTGTTTTTT	CSAVQGANTGELFF
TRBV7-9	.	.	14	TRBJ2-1	TGTGCCAGCAGCCCAACCCCCAGTTACAATGAGCAGTTCTTC	CASSPTPSYNEQFF
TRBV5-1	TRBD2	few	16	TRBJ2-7	TGCGCGAGTGCGGGACTAGCGGGGGGAAGAGTCAACGAGCAGTACTTC	CASAGLAGGRVNEQYF
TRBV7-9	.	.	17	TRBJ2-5	TGTGCCAGCAGCCCTGACTGGACAGGACTAGGAGGGGAGACCCAGTACTTC	CASSPDWTGLGGETQYF
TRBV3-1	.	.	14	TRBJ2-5	TGTGCCAGCAGCCAAGGTGGGGGCCAAGAGACCCAGTACTTC	CASSQGGGQETQYF
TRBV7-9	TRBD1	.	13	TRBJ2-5	TGTGCCAGCACCGGGACAGGACAAGAGACCCAGTACTTC	CASTGTGQETQYF
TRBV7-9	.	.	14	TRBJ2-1	TGTGCCAGCAGCCTCACAGATGAGTACAATGAGCAGTTCTTC	CASSLTDEYNEQFF
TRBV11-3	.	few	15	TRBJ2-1	TGTGCCAGCAGCTCCCACTCGGGGCCCTACAATGAGCAGTTCTTC	CASSSHSGPYNEQFF
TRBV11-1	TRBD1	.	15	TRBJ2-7	TGTGCCAGCAGCCCGCCGGGACAGGGGGATGGCGAGCAGTACTTC	CASSPPGQGDGEQYF
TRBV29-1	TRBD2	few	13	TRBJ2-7	TGCAGCGTTTCTAGCGGGAGTAGCTACGAGCAGTACTTC	CSVSSGSSYEQYF
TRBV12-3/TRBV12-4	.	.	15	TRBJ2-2	TGTGCCAGCAGTTTATCTCAGGGCTTCGGCGGGGAGCTGTTTTTT	CASSLSQGFGGELFF
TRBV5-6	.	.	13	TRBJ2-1	TGTGCCAGCAGCTTGATTTCCTACAATGAGCAGTTCTTC	CASSLISYNEQFF
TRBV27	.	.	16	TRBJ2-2	TGTGCCAGCACCCTTCGGAGTCAGGGGAGCACCGGGGAGCTGTTTTTT	CASTLRSQGSTGELFF
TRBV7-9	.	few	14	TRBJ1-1	TGTGCCAGCAGCTTAGACACCCTGAACACTGAAGCTTTCTTT	CASSLDTLNTEAFF
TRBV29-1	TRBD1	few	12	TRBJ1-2	TGCAGCGTTTTGGGGACAGCCTATGGCTACACCTTC	CSVLGTAYGYTF
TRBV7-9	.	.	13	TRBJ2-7	TGTGCCAGCAGCCCTAGTCCCTATCCCGAGCAGTACTTC	CASSPSPYPEQYF
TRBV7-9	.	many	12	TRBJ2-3	TGTGCCAGCAGCTTCCAGGGGGATACGCAGTATTTT	CASSFQGDTQYF
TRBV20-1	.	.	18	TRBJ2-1	TGCAGTGCTACTCCGGGACTCCAACCCCAAAGGAAAGACAATGAGCAGTTCTTC	CSATPGLQPQRKDNEQFF
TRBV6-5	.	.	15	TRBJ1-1	TGTGCCAGCAGTTACTCGACGGGGTTGGGCACTGAAGCTTTCTTT	CASSYSTGLGTEAFF
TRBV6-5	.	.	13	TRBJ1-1	TGTGCCAGCAGTTACTGGGGGGCCGCTGAAGCTTTCTTT	CASSYWGAAEAFF
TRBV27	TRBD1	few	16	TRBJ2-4	TGTGCCAGCAGTTCGGACAGGATCCTAGCCAAAAACATTCAGTACTTC	CASSSDRILAKNIQYF
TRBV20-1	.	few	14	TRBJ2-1	TGCAGTGCTCCGAGGCTAGAGGGACGCAATGAGCAGTTCTTC	CSAPRLEGRNEQFF
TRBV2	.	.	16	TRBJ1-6	TGTGCCAGCAGTGAGGGGGACTACTCCTATAATTCACCCCTCCACTTT	CASSEGDYSYNSPLHF
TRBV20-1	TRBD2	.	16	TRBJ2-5	TGCAGTGCTAGAGCCTCTAGCGGAAGCCTCCAAGAGACCCAGTACTTC	CSARASSGSLQETQYF
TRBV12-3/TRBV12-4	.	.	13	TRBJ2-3	TGTGCCAGCAGAGACCCCATGGGGGATACGCAGTATTTT	CASRDPMGDTQYF
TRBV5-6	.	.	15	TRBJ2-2	TGTGCCAGCAGCCTCCGGACAGCGAACACCGGGGAGCTGTTTTTT	CASSLRTANTGELFF
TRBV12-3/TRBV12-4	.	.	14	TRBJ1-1	TGTGCCAGCAGTTTATGGACAGTGAACACTGAAGCTTTCTTT	CASSLWTVNTEAFF
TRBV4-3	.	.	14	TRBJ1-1	TGCGCCAGCAGCCAAGAGAGGGAGGGTCCAGAAGCTTTCTTT	CASSQEREGPEAFF
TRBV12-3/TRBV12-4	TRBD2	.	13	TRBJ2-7	TGTGCCAGCAGTTGGGACTATTCCTACGAGCAGTACTTC	CASSWDYSYEQYF
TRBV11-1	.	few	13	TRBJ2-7	TGTGCCAGCAGCGTTAGGGGTCCCTACGAGCAGTACTTC	CASSVRGPYEQYF
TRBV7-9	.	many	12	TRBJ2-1	TGTGCCAGCAGCAGACTCGGGGGTGAGCAGTTCTTC	CASSRLGGEQFF
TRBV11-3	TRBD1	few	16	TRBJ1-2	TGTGCCAGCAGCTATCGCCCGGGACAGGGGTATAATGGCTACACCTTC	CASSYRPGQGYNGYTF
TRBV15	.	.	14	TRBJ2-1	TGTGCCACCAGCGTACCTGGAACTTACAATGAGCAGTTCTTC	CATSVPGTYNEQFF
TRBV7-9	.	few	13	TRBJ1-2	TGTGCCAGCAGCTTTCTGGGGAGCGATGGCTACACCTTC	CASSFLGSDGYTF
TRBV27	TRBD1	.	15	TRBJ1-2	TGTGCCAGCAGCTTAGGGACAGTTCCTAACTATGGCTACACCTTC	CASSLGTVPNYGYTF
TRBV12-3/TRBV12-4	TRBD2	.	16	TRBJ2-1	TGTGCCAGCAGCTCGTTAGTCCCCGGGACTACAAGGGAGCAGTTCTTC	CASSSLVPGTTREQFF
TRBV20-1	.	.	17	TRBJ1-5	TGCAGTGCTCCCCTTCGGACAGCCCTGTATAGCAATCAGCCCCAGCATTTT	CSAPLRTALYSNQPQHF
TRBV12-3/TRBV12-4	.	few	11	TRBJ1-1	TGTGCCAGCAGTCACGGACTTGAAGCTTTCTTT	CASSHGLEAFF
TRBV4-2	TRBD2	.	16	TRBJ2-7	TGTGCCAGCAGCCAAGAAGGCGGGGGGCTCTCCTACGAGCAGTACTTC	CASSQEGGGLSYEQYF
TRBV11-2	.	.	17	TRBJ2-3	TGTGCCAGCAGCTTAGAGTACGGACAGCCCTACACAGATACGCAGTATTTT	CASSLEYGQPYTDTQYF
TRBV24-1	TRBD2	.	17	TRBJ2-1	TGTGCCACCAGTGATCCGGGACTAGGGTCCTCCTACAATGAGCAGTTCTTC	CATSDPGLGSSYNEQFF
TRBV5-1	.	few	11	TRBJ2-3	TGCGCCAGCAGCTGGACAGATACGCAGTATTTT	CASSWTDTQYF
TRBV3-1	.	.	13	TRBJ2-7	TGTGCCAGCAGCAGACAAGGGGAGGATGCGCAGTACTTC	CASSRQGEDAQYF
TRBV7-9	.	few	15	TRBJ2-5	TGTGCCAGCAGCTCCTCGGGACCCCTAAGGGAGACCCAGTACTTC	CASSSSGPLRETQYF
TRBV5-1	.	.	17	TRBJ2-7	TGCGCCAGCAGCTTGGGGGGGTTTGGGAGGCAGTTCGACGAGCAGTACTTC	CASSLGGFGRQFDEQYF
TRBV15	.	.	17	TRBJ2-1	TGTGCCACCAGCAGAGATGGGGACGGGACCACCTACAATGAGCAGTTCTTC	CATSRDGDGTTYNEQFF